The T cell receptor beta chain under discussion was sequenced for a study of OX40 agonist ivuxolimab in advanced cancers. Using immunoSEQ multiplex PCR, the repertoire was profiled, and TCRdb retains in-frame clones only, with some absent. The sample has under 20,000 clones, 80% to 90% seen once. Blood sampling took place at baseline, cycle 4 day 1, and cycle 7 day 1. This sequence originates from an adult with an advanced solid tumor such as melanoma, head and neck, liver or kidney cancer. The starting material was CD4+ or CD8+ T cells sorted from blood, obtained in a trial of the OX40 agonist ivuxolimab.

CDR3 sequence (DNA): TGTGCCAGCGAGGCTGGGGGGAGCACTGAAGCTTTCTTT. Amino acids: CASEAGGSTEAFF. The gene calls are TRBV7-9 and TRBJ1-1; tentative D call: TRBD1 (5 bases). The CDR3 consists of 13 residues. Germline CDR1 SEHNR, CDR2 FQNEAQ (reference sequence). Trimming pared 8 bases from V and 4 bases from J, leaving 14 bases between.